This T cell receptor (beta chain) was identified in a study of T-cell reconstitution after alpha-beta-depleted transplantation in children. Study-level points and caveats: After one year, T-cell counts and TCRbeta diversity mostly came from new T cells.

CDR3 length: 14 residues. Germline V lookup: CDR1 SGHRS, CDR2 YFSETQ. J lost 3 bases, V lost 2 bases, and 3 bases had no gene match. In this sample, this clonotype turned up once. The antigen remains undetermined. A TCRbeta library incorporating unique molecular identifiers was prepared. TCRdb redid the calling of the PCR reads with MiXCR, one entry per CDR3 protein. The table records 600,000 to 700,000 distinct CDR3 sequences, around 13% of them present only once. The chain employs TRBV5-1 and TRBJ2-5, with TRBD1 identical over 8 bases. The clonotype comes from a girl aged 2-10 years with congenital amegakaryocytic thrombocytopenia, due to receive a stem cell transplant. The specimen was PBMCs, collected before TCRalphabeta/CD19-depleted stem cell transplant. This CDR3 is CASSFQGAEETQYF. CDR3 DNA: TGCGCCAGCAGCTTCCAGGGGGCTGAAGAGACCCAGTACTTC.